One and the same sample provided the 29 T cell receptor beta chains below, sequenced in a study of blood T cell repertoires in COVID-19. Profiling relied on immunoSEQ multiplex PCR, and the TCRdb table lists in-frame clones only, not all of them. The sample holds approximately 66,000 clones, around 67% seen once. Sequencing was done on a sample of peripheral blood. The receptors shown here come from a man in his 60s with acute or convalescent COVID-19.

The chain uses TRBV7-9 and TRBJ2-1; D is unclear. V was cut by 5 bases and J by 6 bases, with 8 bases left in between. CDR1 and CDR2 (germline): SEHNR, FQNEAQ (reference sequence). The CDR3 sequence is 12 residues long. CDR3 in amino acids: CASSQYSNEQFF. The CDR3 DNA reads TGTGCCAGCAGCCAATACAGCAATGAGCAGTTCTTC.

The CDR3 protein is CASSPAGAGELFF. The CDR3, as DNA: TGTGCCAGCAGTCCAGCGGGAGCCGGGGAGCTGTTTTTT. The chain combines TRBV28 with TRBJ2-2; 8 bases are shared with TRBD2. The germline V gene encodes CDR1 MDHEN and CDR2 SYDVKM. This CDR3 is built from 13 residues. V trimming: 5 bases; J trimming: 6 bases; junction bases outside the gene matches: 2.

The CDR3 DNA reads TGTGCCAGCAACAGGGGAGGGGAGCTGTTTTTT. Protein sequence: CASNRGGELFF. V gene TRBV6-5 combines with J gene TRBJ2-2, with 7 bases identical to TRBD1. CDR1 and CDR2 from the germline V gene are MNHEY and SVGAGI. J was trimmed by 8 bases and V by 7 bases; bases with no gene match: 1. The CDR3 contains 11 residues.

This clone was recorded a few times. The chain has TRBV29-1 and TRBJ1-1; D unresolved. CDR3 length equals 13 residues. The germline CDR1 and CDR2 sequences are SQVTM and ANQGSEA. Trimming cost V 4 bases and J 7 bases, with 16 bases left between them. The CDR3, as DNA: TGCAGCGTTGGAGAGGAAACGAGGAGTGAAGCTTTCTTT. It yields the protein CSVGEETRSEAFF.

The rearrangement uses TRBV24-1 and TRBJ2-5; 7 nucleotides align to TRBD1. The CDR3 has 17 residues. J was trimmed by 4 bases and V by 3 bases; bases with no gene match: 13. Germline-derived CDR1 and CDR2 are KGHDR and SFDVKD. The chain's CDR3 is CATSDRPTRGPGETQYF. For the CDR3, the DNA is TGTGCCACCAGTGATCGGCCAACGAGGGGGCCGGGAGAGACCCAGTACTTC.

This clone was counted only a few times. For the CDR3, the DNA is TGCGCCAGCAGCCAGGCAAGGGGGGGGGCCTCTGGGGCCAACGTCCTGACTTTC. Its translation is CASSQARGGASGANVLTF. This chain joins TRBV4-1 and TRBJ2-6; perhaps TRBD2 as D (7 bases). The V end lost 3 bases, the J end lost 0 bases, and 15 bases lay between the germline ends. Germline-derived CDR1 and CDR2 are MGHRA and YSYEKL. The CDR3 has 18 amino acids.

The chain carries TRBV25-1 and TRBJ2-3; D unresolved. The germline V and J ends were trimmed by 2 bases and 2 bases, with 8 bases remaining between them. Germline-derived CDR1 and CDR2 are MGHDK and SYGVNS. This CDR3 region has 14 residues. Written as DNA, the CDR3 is TGTGCCAGCAGTGAAACAGCCTTCACAGATACGCAGTATTTT. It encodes CASSETAFTDTQYF.

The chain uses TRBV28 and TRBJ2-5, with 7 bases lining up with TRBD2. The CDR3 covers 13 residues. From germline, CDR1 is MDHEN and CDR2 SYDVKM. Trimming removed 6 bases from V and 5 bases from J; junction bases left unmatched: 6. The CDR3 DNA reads TGTGCCAGCAGAACCGCCGGGAGGGAGACCCAGTACTTC. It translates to CASRTAGRETQYF.

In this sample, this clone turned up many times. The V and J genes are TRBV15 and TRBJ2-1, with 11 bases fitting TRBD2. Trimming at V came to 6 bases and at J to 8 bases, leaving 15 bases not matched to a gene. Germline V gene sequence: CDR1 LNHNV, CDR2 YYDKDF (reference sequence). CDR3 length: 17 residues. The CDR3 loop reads CATSSLTSGSSVHEQFF. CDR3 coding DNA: TGTGCCACCAGTAGCTTAACTAGCGGGAGCAGTGTCCATGAGCAGTTCTTC.

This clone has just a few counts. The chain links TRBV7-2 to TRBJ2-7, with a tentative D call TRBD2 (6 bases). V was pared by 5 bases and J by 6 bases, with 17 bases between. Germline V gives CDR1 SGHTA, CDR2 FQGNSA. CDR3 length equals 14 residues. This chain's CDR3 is CASSTSRDSREQYV. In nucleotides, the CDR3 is TGTGCCAGCAGCACCTCAAGGGACTCCCGCGAGCAGTACGTC.

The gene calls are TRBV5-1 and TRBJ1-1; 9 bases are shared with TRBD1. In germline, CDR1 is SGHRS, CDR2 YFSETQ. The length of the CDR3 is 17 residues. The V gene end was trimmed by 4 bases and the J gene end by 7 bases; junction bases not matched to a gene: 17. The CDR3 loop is CASSRTPPGQGHYEAFF. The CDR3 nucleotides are TGCGCCAGCAGCCGCACCCCTCCGGGACAGGGACACTATGAAGCTTTCTTT.

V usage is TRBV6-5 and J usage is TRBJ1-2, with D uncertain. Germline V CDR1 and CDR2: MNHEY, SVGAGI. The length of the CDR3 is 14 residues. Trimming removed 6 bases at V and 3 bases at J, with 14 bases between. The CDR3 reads CASRELGRHYGYTF. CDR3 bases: TGTGCCAGCAGGGAGCTTGGCCGCCACTATGGCTACACCTTC.

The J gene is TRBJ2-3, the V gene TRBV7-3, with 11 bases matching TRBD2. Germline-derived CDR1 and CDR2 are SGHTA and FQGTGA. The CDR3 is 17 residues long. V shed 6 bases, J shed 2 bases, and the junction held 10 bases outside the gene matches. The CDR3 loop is CASSPGLADRYTDTQYF. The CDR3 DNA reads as TGTGCCAGCAGTCCGGGACTAGCGGACCGATACACAGATACGCAGTATTTT.

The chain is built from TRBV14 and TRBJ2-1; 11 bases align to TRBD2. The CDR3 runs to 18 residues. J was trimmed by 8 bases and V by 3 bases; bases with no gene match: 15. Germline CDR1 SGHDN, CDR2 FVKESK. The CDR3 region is CASSQELALAGGSDEQFF. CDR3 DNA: TGTGCCAGCAGCCAGGAACTAGCCCTAGCGGGAGGCTCGGATGAGCAGTTCTTC.

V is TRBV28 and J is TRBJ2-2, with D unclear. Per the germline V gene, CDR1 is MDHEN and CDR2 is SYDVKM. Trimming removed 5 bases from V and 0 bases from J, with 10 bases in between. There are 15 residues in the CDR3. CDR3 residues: CASSPSSANTGELFF. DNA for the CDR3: TGTGCCAGCAGTCCAAGCAGCGCGAACACCGGGGAGCTGTTTTTT.

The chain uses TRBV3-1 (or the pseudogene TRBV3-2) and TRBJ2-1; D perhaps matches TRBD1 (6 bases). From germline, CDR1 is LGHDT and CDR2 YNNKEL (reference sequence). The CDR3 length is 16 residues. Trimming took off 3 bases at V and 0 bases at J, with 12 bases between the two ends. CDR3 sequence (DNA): TGTGCCAGCAGCCATGAACAGGGCCTCTCCTACAATGAGCAGTTCTTC. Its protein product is CASSHEQGLSYNEQFF.

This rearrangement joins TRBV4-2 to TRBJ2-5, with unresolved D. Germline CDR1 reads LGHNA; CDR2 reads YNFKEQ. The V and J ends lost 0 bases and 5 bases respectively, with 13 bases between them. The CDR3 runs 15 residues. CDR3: CASSQDLSLPETQYF. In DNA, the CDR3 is TGTGCCAGCAGCCAAGACCTGAGTCTCCCTGAGACCCAGTACTTC.

CDR3 protein: CASSLRPPTDMINSPLHF. In DNA, the CDR3 is TGTGCCAGCAGCTTACGGCCTCCGACAGACATGATTAATTCACCCCTCCACTTT. V gene TRBV11-2 combines with J gene TRBJ1-6; D perhaps matches TRBD1 (5 bases). V lost 2 bases, J lost 6 bases, and 20 bases lay in between. The CDR3 contains 18 residues. Germline V lookup: CDR1 SGHAT, CDR2 FQNNGV.

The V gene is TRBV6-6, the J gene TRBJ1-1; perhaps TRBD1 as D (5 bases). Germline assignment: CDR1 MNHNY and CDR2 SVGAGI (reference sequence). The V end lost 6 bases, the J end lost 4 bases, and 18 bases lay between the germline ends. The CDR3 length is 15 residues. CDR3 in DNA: TGTGCCAGCAGAGGGGCGGCAGGGTTGGCCACTGAAGCTTTCTTT. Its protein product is CASRGAAGLATEAFF.

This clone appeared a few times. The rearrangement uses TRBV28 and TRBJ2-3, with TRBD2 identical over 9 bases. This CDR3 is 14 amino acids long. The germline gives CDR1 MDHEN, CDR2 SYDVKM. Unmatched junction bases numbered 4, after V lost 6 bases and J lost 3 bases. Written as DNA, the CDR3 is TGTGCCAGCAGCCGACTAGCGGATACAGATACGCAGTATTTT. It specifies CASSRLADTDTQYF. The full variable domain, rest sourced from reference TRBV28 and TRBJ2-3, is DVKVTQSSRYLVKRTGEKVFLECVQDMDHENMFWYRQDPGLGLRLIYFSYDVKMKEKGDIPEGYSVSREKKERFSLILESASTNQTSMYLCASSRLADTDTQYFGPGTRLTVL.

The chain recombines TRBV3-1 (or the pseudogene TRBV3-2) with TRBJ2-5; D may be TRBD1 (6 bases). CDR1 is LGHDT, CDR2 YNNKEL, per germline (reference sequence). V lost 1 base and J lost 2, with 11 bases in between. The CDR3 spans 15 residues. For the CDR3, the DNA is TGTGCCAGCAGCCAAGTCCGGGACACACAAGAGACCCAGTACTTC. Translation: CASSQVRDTQETQYF.

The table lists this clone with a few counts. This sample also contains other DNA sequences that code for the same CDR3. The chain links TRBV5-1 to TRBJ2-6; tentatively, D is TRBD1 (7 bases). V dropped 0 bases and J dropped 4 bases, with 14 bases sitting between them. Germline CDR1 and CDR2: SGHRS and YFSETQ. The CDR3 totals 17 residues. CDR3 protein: CASSLAEGAGGANVLTF. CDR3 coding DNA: TGCGCCAGCAGCTTGGCGGAGGGGGCGGGGGGGGCCAACGTCCTGACTTTC.

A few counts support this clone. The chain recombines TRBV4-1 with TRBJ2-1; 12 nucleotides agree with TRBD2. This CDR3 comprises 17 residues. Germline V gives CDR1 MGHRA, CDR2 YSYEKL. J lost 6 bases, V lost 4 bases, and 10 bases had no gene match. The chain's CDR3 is CASSPGVLAGGLNEQFF. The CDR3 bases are TGCGCCAGCAGCCCAGGCGTTCTAGCGGGAGGGCTCAATGAGCAGTTCTTC.

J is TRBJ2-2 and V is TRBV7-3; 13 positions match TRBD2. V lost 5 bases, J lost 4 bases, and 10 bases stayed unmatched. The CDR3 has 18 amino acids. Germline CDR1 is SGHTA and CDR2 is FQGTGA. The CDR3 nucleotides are TGTGCCAGCAGCCAAACCCGGACTAGCGGGGGTCGCACCGGGGAGCTGTTTTTT. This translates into CASSQTRTSGGRTGELFF.

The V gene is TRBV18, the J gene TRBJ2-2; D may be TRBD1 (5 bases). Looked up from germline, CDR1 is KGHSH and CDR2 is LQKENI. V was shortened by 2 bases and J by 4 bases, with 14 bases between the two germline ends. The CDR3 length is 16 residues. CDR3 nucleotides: TGTGCCAGCTCACCAGACTCTGGGGCGACCACCGGGGAGCTGTTTTTT. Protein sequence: CASSPDSGATTGELFF. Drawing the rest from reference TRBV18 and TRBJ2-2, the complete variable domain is NAGVMQNPRHLVRRRGQEARLRCSPMKGHSHVYWYRQLPEEGLKFMVYLQKENIIDESGMPKERFSAEFPKEGPSILRIQQVVRGDSAAYFCASSPDSGATTGELFFGEGSRLTVL.

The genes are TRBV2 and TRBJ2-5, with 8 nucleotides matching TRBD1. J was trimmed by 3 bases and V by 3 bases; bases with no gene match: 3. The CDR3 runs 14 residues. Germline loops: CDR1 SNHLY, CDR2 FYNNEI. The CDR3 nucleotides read TGTGCCAGCAGTGAGGACAGGGCCGAAGAGACCCAGTACTTC. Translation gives CASSEDRAEETQYF.

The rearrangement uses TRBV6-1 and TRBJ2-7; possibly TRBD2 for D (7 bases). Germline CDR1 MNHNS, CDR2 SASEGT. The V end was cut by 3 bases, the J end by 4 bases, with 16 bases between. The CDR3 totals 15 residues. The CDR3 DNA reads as TGTGCCAGCAGTGACCCCGGGGGGCGTTTTTACGAGCAGTACGTC. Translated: CASSDPGGRFYEQYV.

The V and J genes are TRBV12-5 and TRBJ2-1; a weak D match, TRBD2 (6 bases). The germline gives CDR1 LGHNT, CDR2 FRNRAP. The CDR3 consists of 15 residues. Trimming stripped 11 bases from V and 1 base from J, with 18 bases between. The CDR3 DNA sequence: TGTGCTGCGAGCCGGGACTCTCTATCCTACAATGAGCAGTTCTTC. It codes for CAASRDSLSYNEQFF.

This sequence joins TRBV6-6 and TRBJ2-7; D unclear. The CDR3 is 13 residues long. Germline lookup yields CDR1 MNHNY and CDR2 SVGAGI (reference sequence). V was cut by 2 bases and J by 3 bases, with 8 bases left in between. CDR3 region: CASSYGGFYEQYF. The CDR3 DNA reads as TGTGCCAGCAGTTACGGCGGATTCTACGAGCAGTACTTC.